This T cell receptor beta chain is from a study of shared T cell receptors in the human thymus. Deletions cut 6 bases from V and 0 bases from J, with 12 bases between. Germline CDR1 and CDR2: SNHLY and FYNNEI. The CDR3 contains 15 residues. This table comes from immunoSEQ multiplex PCR, and its TCRdb copy is limited to in-frame clones, with some not included. The sample comprises about 400,000 clones, 85% to 95% of which are singletons, and 0.015% to 0.025% rests with the top ten. The TCR was taken from a human donor. Sequencing input: thymocytes. The V and J genes are TRBV2 and TRBJ2-1; D uncertain. The CDR3 is CASRLKASSYNEQFF. DNA for the CDR3: TGTGCCAGCAGACTGAAAGCAAGCTCCTACAATGAGCAGTTCTTC.